The 30 T cell receptor beta chains below all came from one sample that was sequenced in a study of blood T cell repertoires in COVID-19. Profiling relied on immunoSEQ multiplex PCR, and the TCRdb table lists in-frame clones only, not all of them. The sample lists roughly 320,000 clones; 65% to 90% were seen once. What was sequenced was peripheral blood. These TCRs come from a human donor in a cohort sampled during active COVID-19.

This sequence joins TRBV6-5 and TRBJ2-3, with 8 bases aligning to TRBD2. Germline-derived CDR1 and CDR2 are MNHEY and SVGAGI. This CDR3 has 16 residues. V shed 0 bases and J 0 bases; nucleotides not matched to a gene: 2. The CDR3 region is CASSYSQRGSTDTQYF. The CDR3 region has the DNA TGTGCCAGCAGTTACTCCCAGCGGGGGAGCACAGATACGCAGTATTTT.

V gene TRBV25-1 combines with J gene TRBJ1-2; the D is unclear. V dropped 5 bases and J dropped 8 bases, with 9 bases sitting between them. Germline V gene data show CDR1 as MGHDK and CDR2 as SYGVNS. The CDR3 is made up of 11 amino acids. CDR3 region: CASSHGGGYTF. The CDR3 coding sequence is TGTGCCAGCAGTCATGGAGGCGGCTACACCTTC.

The chain recombines TRBV24-1 with TRBJ1-2; D unresolved. The CDR3 covers 16 residues. Germline V gives CDR1 KGHDR, CDR2 SFDVKD. The V end lost 2 bases, the J end lost 0 bases, and 12 bases lay between the germline ends. For the CDR3, the DNA is TGTGCCACCAGTGATTCAAAAGAAAGAGCTAACTATGGCTACACCTTC. It translates to CATSDSKERANYGYTF.

The chain carries TRBV29-1 and TRBJ1-1, with 9 bases fitting TRBD1. The CDR3 contains 13 residues. From germline, CDR1 is SQVTM and CDR2 ANQGSEA. V dropped 3 bases and J dropped 5; count of bases not matched to a gene: 4. The CDR3 DNA is TGCAGCGTTGAGGGACAGGGTTATACTGAAGCTTTCTTT. Amino acids: CSVEGQGYTEAFF.

CDR3 sequence (DNA): TGCGCCAGCAGTGGGAGTACTAGCACAGATACGCAGTATTTT. Its protein product is CASSGSTSTDTQYF. V is TRBV10-1 and J is TRBJ2-3; D is undetermined. CDR1 and CDR2 from the germline V gene are WNHNN and SYGVQD (reference sequence). The CDR3 is 14 residues long. V was shortened by 4 bases and J by 0 bases, with 8 bases between the two germline ends.

This clone occurred a few times. The chain has TRBV6-5 and TRBJ1-1; tentative D call: TRBD1 (6 bases). The CDR3 runs 15 residues. Per germline, CDR1 MNHEY and CDR2 SVGAGI. The V gene lost 7 bases and the J gene lost 1 base, with 16 bases spanning the gap. CDR3 sequence: CASIRNPTGNTEAFF. DNA for the CDR3: TGTGCCAGCATTAGGAACCCGACAGGGAACACTGAAGCTTTCTTT.

The table lists this clone with a count of one. The chain couples TRBV30 to TRBJ2-7; a weak D match, TRBD2 (7 bases). The CDR3 has 13 residues. V was clipped by 0 bases and J by 7 bases, with 13 bases between them. CDR1 is GTSNPN, CDR2 SVGIG, per germline (reference sequence). The CDR3 loop is CAWSVGGRREQYF. DNA of the CDR3: TGTGCCTGGAGTGTCGGGGGGCGTCGGGAGCAGTACTTC.

This chain uses TRBV2 with TRBJ2-7; possible D gene TRBD2, 6 bases. The germline CDR1 and CDR2 sequences are SNHLY and FYNNEI. The CDR3 is 16 residues long. The ends were cut back, 7 bases at V and 1 base at J, with 20 bases in the middle. CDR3 sequence reads: CASIRLGPSGSYEQYF. CDR3 coding DNA: TGTGCCAGCATAAGATTAGGGCCGAGCGGGTCCTACGAGCAGTACTTC. Combining the CDR3 with reference TRBV2 and TRBJ2-7 gives the whole variable domain EPEVTQTPSHQVTQMGQEVILRCVPISNHLYFYWYRQILGQKVEFLVSFYNNEISEKSEIFDDQFSVERPDGSNFTLKIRSTKLEDSAMYFCASIRLGPSGSYEQYFGPGTRLTVT.

The V and J genes are TRBV7-3 and TRBJ2-1; the D is unclear. V was clipped by 1 base and J by 11 bases, with 9 bases between them. This CDR3 region has 12 residues. Germline CDR1 SGHTA, CDR2 FQGTGA. CDR3 nucleotides: TGTGCCAGCAGCTTAAACGATGGGCAGCAGTTCTTC. Protein sequence: CASSLNDGQQFF.

This chain joins TRBV18 and TRBJ1-4; D perhaps matches TRBD1 (6 bases). From germline, CDR1 is KGHSH and CDR2 LQKENI. The CDR3 loop spans 13 amino acids. V was trimmed by 2 bases and J by 9 bases, leaving 10 bases between them. The CDR3 DNA sequence: TGTGCCAGCTCACCAGGGGGCCCGAAAAAACTGTTTTTT. Translated, it gives CASSPGGPKKLFF.

The rearrangement joins TRBV3-1 (or the pseudogene TRBV3-2) to TRBJ1-4; weak D call: TRBD1 (5 bases). From germline, CDR1 is LGHDT and CDR2 YNNKEL (reference sequence). V shed 4 bases and J shed 4 bases, with 10 bases lying between them. The CDR3 runs to 14 residues. The CDR3: CASSPRQYNEKLFF. CDR3 nucleotide sequence: TGTGCCAGCAGCCCTCGACAGTATAATGAAAAACTGTTTTTT.

This chain connects TRBV30 to TRBJ1-5, with D perhaps TRBD1 (5 bases). The CDR3 covers 13 residues. V was shortened by 5 bases and J by 5 bases, with 13 bases between the two germline ends. Germline CDR1 is GTSNPN and CDR2 is SVGIG (reference sequence). In DNA form, the CDR3 reads TGTGCCTGGGCCCTAGACAGAGATCAGCCCCAGCATTTT. Amino acids: CAWALDRDQPQHF.

The gene calls are TRBV28 and TRBJ2-1; D is perhaps TRBD1 (7 bases). This CDR3 region has 15 residues. Germline assignment: CDR1 MDHEN and CDR2 SYDVKM. Trimming removed 2 bases from V and 3 bases from J, with 11 bases in between. The CDR3 is CASSLQGGLYNEQFF. The CDR3 DNA reads TGTGCCAGCAGTTTACAGGGGGGCCTCTACAATGAGCAGTTCTTC.

The chain joins TRBV5-4 to TRBJ1-2; a weak D match, TRBD1 (5 bases). Trimming took 0 bases from V and 4 from J, leaving 10 bases between them. In germline, CDR1 is SGHNT, CDR2 YYREEE (reference sequence). The CDR3 spans 14 residues. The CDR3 nucleotides read TGTGCCAGCAGCTTGGCCGACAGTGGCTATGGCTACACCTTC. Protein sequence: CASSLADSGYGYTF. Complete variable domain (other parts from reference TRBV5-4 and TRBJ1-2): ETGVTQSPTHLIKTRGQQVTLRCSSQSGHNTVSWYQQALGQGPQFIFQYYREEENGRGNFPPRFSGLQFPNYSSELNVNALELDDSALYLCASSLADSGYGYTFGSGTRLTVV.

The rearrangement uses TRBV12-5 and TRBJ1-1; D is undetermined. V was pared by 1 base and J by 5 bases, with 8 bases between. There are 13 residues in the CDR3. CDR1 LGHNT and CDR2 FRNRAP come from the germline V gene. Here the CDR3 reads CASGLAPETEAFF. DNA for the CDR3: TGTGCTAGTGGTTTGGCCCCAGAAACTGAAGCTTTCTTT.

This sequence joins TRBV6-4 and TRBJ2-3; TRBD2 matches 7 bases. This CDR3 comprises 15 residues. V lost 6 bases to trimming and J lost 0 bases; unmatched junction nucleotides: 6. Germline V CDR1 and CDR2: MRHNA, SNTAGT. The CDR3 region is CASRRRGSSTDTQYF. As DNA, the CDR3 is TGTGCCAGCAGACGGCGGGGGTCTAGCACAGATACGCAGTATTTT.

This chain uses TRBV4-2 with TRBJ2-3; D perhaps matches TRBD2 (6 bases). V lost 0 bases to trimming and J lost 3 bases, with 13 bases between them. Germline V gene lookup returns CDR1 LGHNA and CDR2 YNFKEQ. The CDR3 sequence is 16 residues long. The CDR3 DNA follows: TGTGCCAGCAGCCAAGATCTTCGGGGGTGGACAGATACGCAGTATTTT. It is translated as CASSQDLRGWTDTQYF.

This chain uses TRBV19 with TRBJ2-1; possible D gene TRBD1, 7 bases. Trimming left V 5 bases short and J 8 bases short, with 19 bases between. The CDR3 is made up of 15 amino acids. Germline lookup yields CDR1 LNHDA and CDR2 SQIVND (reference sequence). The CDR3 is CASSFQGGANYEQFF. The CDR3 DNA reads as TGTGCCAGTAGTTTTCAGGGGGGAGCGAACTATGAGCAGTTCTTC.

The J gene is TRBJ2-2, the V gene TRBV2; D is unclear. Germline values: CDR1 SNHLY, CDR2 FYNNEI. V dropped 3 bases and J dropped 0 bases, with 5 bases sitting between them. This CDR3 is 14 amino acids long. The CDR3 sequence is CASSDITNTGELFF. DNA of the CDR3: TGTGCCAGCAGTGATATAACGAACACCGGGGAGCTGTTTTTT.

The chain uses TRBV4-2 and TRBJ2-1; the match to TRBD2 covers 10 bases. After removal of 3 bases from V and 7 bases from J, the junction contained 18 bases not matched to a gene. Germline V gene sequence: CDR1 LGHNA, CDR2 YNFKEQ. This CDR3 has 19 amino acids. For the CDR3, the DNA is TGTGCCAGCAGCCATCGGGACCACCCAGCGGGGGGGCCCGGGAATGAGCAGTTCTTC. This gives the protein CASSHRDHPAGGPGNEQFF.

This sequence joins TRBV3-1 (or the pseudogene TRBV3-2) and TRBJ2-7; D is perhaps TRBD1 (6 bases). V dropped 4 bases and J dropped 0 bases, with 13 bases sitting between them. The CDR3 has 15 residues. Germline values: CDR1 LGHDT, CDR2 YNNKEL (reference sequence). The CDR3 here is CASSRTAPSSYEQYF. Written as DNA, the CDR3 is TGTGCCAGCAGCCGGACAGCTCCAAGCTCCTACGAGCAGTACTTC.

This clone appeared a single time. The V gene is TRBV4-1, the J gene TRBJ1-3, with 8 bases aligning to TRBD1. The length of the CDR3 is 15 residues. Germline loops: CDR1 MGHRA, CDR2 YSYEKL. J lost 5 bases, V lost 7 bases, and 10 bases had no gene match. CDR3: CASNRGTGLRNTIYF. The DNA for the CDR3 is TGCGCCAGCAACCGCGGGACAGGCCTTAGAAACACCATATATTTT.

V is TRBV5-1 and J is TRBJ2-1; a weak D match, TRBD1 (5 bases). Germline V lookup: CDR1 SGHRS, CDR2 YFSETQ. Trimming stripped 2 bases from V and 6 bases from J, with 12 bases between. The CDR3 loop spans 14 amino acids. In DNA, the CDR3 is TGCGCCAGCAGCTTTGGACAATTAGCCAATGAGCAGTTCTTC. Residues: CASSFGQLANEQFF.

The chain combines TRBV18 with TRBJ1-6; D unclear. V lost 3 bases to trimming and J lost 0 bases, with 12 bases between them. The CDR3 sequence is 17 residues long. In germline, CDR1 is KGHSH, CDR2 LQKENI. CDR3 sequence (DNA): TGTGCCAGCTCACCGCCAGGATCGAGCTCCTATAATTCACCCCTCCACTTT. Its translation: CASSPPGSSSYNSPLHF.

This chain joins TRBV5-5 and TRBJ1-1, with a tentative D call TRBD1 (6 bases). Trimming stripped 9 bases from V and 1 base from J, with 10 bases between. This CDR3 has 12 residues. Germline V CDR1 and CDR2: SGHKS, YYEKEE (reference sequence). CDR3 nucleotide sequence: TGTGCCACCTCGGACAGGAACACTGAAGCTTTCTTT. This sequence encodes CATSDRNTEAFF. Complete variable domain (other parts from reference TRBV5-5 and TRBJ1-1): DAGVTQSPTHLIKTRGQQVTLRCSPISGHKSVSWYQQVLGQGPQFIFQYYEKEERGRGNFPDRFSARQFPNYSSELNVNALLLGDSALYLCATSDRNTEAFFGQGTRLTVV.

The J gene is TRBJ1-5, the V gene TRBV6-2 or TRBV6-3; D perhaps matches TRBD1 (6 bases). The CDR3 contains 18 residues. V dropped 1 base and J dropped 0 bases, with 16 bases sitting between them. Germline-derived CDR1 and CDR2 are MNHEY and SVGEGT. CDR3 nucleotide sequence: TGTGCCAGCAGTTACTTGGACAGAGAGGGGATTAGCAATCAGCCCCAGCATTTT. Amino acids: CASSYLDREGISNQPQHF.

The chain carries TRBV10-3 and TRBJ2-7, with no clear D. This CDR3 is built from 13 residues. The germline V gene has CDR1 ENHRY and CDR2 SYGVKD. Trimming stripped 6 bases from V and 0 bases from J, with 9 bases between. The CDR3 bases are TGTGCCATCAGCTCCTTTTACTCCTACGAGCAGTACTTC. It translates to CAISSFYSYEQYF.

The chain uses TRBV5-1 and TRBJ2-7, with D perhaps TRBD1 (6 bases). CDR1 is SGHRS, CDR2 YFSETQ, per germline. V lost 6 bases, J lost 3 bases, and 10 bases lay in between. This CDR3 contains 12 residues. CDR3 bases: TGCGCCAGCAAGGGGGAAGGCTACGAGCAGTACTTC. Translation: CASKGEGYEQYF.

This chain uses TRBV9 with TRBJ2-1, with D tentatively TRBD2 (5 bases). Germline values: CDR1 SGDLS, CDR2 YYNGEE. The CDR3 covers 15 residues. Trimming pared 4 bases from V and 0 bases from J, leaving 11 bases between. The CDR3 loop reads CASSPSGSSYNEQFF. Written as DNA, the CDR3 is TGTGCCAGCAGCCCCTCGGGGAGCTCCTACAATGAGCAGTTCTTC.

In its sample, this clone was seen a few times. The chain recombines TRBV24-1 with TRBJ2-1, with 8 bases aligning to TRBD2. Unmatched junction bases numbered 5, after V lost 6 bases and J lost 5 bases. This CDR3 comprises 14 residues. CDR1 and CDR2 (germline): KGHDR, SFDVKD. The CDR3 reads CATSKRGTNNEQFF. CDR3 sequence (DNA): TGTGCCACCAGTAAGCGGGGGACCAACAATGAGCAGTTCTTC.